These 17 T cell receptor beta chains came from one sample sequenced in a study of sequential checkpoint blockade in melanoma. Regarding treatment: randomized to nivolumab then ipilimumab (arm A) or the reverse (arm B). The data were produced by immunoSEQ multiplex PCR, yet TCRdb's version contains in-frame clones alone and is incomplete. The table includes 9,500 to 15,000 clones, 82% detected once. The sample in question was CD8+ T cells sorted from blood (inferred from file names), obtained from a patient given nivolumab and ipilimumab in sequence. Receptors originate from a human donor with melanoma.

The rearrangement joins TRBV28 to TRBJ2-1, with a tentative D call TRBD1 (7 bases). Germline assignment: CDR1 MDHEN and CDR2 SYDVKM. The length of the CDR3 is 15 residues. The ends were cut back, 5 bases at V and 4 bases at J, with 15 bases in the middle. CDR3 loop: CASSLYQGGYNEQFF. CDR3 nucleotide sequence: TGTGCCAGCAGTCTCTATCAGGGGGGTTACAATGAGCAGTTCTTC.

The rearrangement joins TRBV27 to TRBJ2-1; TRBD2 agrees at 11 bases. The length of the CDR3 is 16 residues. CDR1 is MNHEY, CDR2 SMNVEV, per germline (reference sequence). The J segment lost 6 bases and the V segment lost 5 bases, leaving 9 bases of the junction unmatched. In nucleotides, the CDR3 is TGTGCCAGCAGTCCGTTCCTAGCGGGAGGAGGCAATGAGCAGTTCTTC. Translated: CASSPFLAGGGNEQFF.

The CDR3 reads CASSFVKAGVTPPSTDTQYF. The CDR3 nucleotides are TGTGCCAGCAGTTTCGTTAAGGCAGGGGTCACCCCTCCCTCCACAGATACGCAGTATTTT. J is TRBJ2-3 and V is TRBV28; D might be TRBD1 (6 bases). The CDR3 is 20 amino acids. Germline V gives CDR1 MDHEN, CDR2 SYDVKM. Trimming removed 3 bases from V and 2 bases from J, with 27 bases in between.

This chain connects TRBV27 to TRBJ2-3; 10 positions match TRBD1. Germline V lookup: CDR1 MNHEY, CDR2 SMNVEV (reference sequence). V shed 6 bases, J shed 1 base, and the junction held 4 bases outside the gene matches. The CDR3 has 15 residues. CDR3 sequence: CASSPGQGGTDTQYF. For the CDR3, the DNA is TGTGCCAGCAGCCCCGGACAGGGGGGCACAGATACGCAGTATTTT.

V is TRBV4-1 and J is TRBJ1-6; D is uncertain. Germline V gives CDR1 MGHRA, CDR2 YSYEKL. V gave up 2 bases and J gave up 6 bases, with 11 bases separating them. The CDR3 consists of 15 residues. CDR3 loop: CASSQTLPPNSPLHF. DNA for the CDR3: TGCGCCAGCAGCCAAACCCTACCCCCTAATTCACCCCTCCACTTT.

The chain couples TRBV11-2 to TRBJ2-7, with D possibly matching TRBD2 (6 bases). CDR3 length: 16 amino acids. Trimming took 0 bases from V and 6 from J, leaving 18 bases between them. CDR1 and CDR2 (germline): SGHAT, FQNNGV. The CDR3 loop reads CASSLEEGTPQFEQYF. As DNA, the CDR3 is TGTGCCAGCAGCTTAGAGGAGGGGACCCCCCAATTCGAGCAGTACTTC.

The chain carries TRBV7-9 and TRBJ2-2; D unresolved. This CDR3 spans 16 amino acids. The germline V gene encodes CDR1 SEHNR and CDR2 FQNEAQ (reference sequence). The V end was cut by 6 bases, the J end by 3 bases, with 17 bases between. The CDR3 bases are TGTGCCAGCAGTTCCCGACTGTCCCTCCACACCGGGGAGCTGTTTTTT. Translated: CASSSRLSLHTGELFF.

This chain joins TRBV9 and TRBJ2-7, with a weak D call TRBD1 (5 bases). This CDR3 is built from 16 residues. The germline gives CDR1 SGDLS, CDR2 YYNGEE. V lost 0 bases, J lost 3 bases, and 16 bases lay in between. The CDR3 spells CASSVESVGAGYEQYF. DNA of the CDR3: TGTGCCAGCAGCGTAGAGTCTGTTGGGGCAGGCTACGAGCAGTACTTC.

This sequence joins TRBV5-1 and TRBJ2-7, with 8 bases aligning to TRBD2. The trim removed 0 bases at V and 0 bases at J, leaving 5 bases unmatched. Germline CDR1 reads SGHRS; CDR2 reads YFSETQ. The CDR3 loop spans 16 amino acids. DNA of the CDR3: TGCGCCAGCAGCTTGGCGGGGGGGGAGTACTCCTACGAGCAGTACTTC. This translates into CASSLAGGEYSYEQYF.

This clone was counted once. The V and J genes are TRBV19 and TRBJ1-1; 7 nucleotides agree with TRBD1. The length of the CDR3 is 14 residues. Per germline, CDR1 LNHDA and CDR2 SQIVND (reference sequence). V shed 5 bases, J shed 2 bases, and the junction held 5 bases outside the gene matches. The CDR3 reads CASSQGGGNTEAFF. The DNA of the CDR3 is TGTGCCAGTAGTCAAGGGGGCGGCAACACTGAAGCTTTCTTT.

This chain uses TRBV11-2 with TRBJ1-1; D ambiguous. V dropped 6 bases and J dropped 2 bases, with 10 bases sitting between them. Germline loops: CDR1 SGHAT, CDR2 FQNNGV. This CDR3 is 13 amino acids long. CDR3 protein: CASSLTANTEAFF. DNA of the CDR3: TGTGCCAGCAGTTTAACAGCAAACACTGAAGCTTTCTTT.

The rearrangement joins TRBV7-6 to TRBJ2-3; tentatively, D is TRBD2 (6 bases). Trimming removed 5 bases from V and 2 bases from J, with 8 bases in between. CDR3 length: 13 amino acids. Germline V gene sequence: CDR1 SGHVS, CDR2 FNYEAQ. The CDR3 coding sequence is TGTGCCAGCAGCGGGGGGAACACAGATACGCAGTATTTT. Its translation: CASSGGNTDTQYF.

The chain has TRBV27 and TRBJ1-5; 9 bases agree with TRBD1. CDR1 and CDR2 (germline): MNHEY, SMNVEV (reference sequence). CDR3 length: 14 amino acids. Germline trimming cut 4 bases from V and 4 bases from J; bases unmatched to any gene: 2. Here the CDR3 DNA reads TGTGCCAGCAGTTCCGGACAGGGGAATCAGCCCCAGCATTTT. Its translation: CASSSGQGNQPQHF.

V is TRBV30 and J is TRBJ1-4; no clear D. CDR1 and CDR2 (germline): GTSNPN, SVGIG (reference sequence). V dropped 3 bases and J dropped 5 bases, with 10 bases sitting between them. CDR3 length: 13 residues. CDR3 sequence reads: CAWSPAGNEKLFF. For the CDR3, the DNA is TGTGCCTGGAGCCCCGCGGGGAATGAAAAACTGTTTTTT.

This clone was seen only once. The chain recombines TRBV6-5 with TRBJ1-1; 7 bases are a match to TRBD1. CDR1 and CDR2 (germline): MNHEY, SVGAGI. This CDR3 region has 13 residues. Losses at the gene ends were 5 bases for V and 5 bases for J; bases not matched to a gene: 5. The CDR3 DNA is TGTGCCAGCAGTCCTACAGGGGCAACTGAAGCTTTCTTT. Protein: CASSPTGATEAFF.

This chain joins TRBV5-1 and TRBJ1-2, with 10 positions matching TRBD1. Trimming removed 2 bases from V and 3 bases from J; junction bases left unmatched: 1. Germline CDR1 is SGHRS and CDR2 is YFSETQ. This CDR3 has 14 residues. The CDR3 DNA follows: TGCGCCAGCAGCTTTGGGACAGGGGACTATGGCTACACCTTC. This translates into CASSFGTGDYGYTF.

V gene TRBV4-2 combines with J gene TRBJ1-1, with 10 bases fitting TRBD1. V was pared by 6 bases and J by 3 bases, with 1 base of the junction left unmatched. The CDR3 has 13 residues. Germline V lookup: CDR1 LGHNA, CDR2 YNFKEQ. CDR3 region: CASRGTGDTEAFF. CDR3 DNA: TGTGCCAGCAGGGGGACAGGGGACACTGAAGCTTTCTTT.